The TCR beta chain under discussion was sequenced for a study of T cell repertoires in cytomegalovirus infection. Ten or more counts support this clonotype. Its antigen remains unknown. This CDR3 comprises 13 residues. Germline V lookup: CDR1 ENHRY, CDR2 SYGVKD. V was pared by 0 bases and J by 9 bases, with 9 bases between. TCRdb independently ran MiXCR on the reads; one entry per CDR3 protein. The sample includes a few hundred thousand distinct CDR3 sequences, around 15% of them seen just once. Study-wide findings and caveats: It was HLA-C-restricted CMV-specific TCR beta clonotypes that dominated the response ex vivo.

The sample was PBMCs. The source of this sequence is a human donor in good health (CMV status not recorded). Some clones in this sample may be carry-over from other donors' samples. The V and J genes are TRBV10-3 and TRBJ2-1; TRBD2 is a possible D gene (6 bases). The CDR3 bases are TGTGCCATCAGTGAGTCGGAGGGGAGTGAGCAGTTCTTC. Translating it yields CAISESEGSEQFF.